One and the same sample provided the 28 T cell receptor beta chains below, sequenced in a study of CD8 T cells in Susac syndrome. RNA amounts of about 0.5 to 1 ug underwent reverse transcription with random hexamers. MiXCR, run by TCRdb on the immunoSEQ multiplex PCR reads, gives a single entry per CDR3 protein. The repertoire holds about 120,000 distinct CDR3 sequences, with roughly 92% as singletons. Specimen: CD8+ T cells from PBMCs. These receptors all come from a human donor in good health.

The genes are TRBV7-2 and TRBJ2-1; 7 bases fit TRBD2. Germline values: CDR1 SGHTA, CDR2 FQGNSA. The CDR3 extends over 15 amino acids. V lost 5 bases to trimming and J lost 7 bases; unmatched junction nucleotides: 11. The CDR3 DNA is TGTGCCAGCAGCCGCGGGAGTCCTATCGAGAATGAGCAGTTCTTC. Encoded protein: CASSRGSPIENEQFF.

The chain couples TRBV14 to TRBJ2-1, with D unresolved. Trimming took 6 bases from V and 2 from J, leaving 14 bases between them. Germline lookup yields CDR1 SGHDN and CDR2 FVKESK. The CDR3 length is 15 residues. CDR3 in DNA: TGTGCCAGCAGTCTGATAAATGGGCCCTACAATGAGCAGTTCTTC. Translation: CASSLINGPYNEQFF. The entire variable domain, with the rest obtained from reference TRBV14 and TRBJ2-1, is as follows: EAGVTQFPSHSVIEKGQTVTLRCDPISGHDNLYWYRRVMGKEIKFLLHFVKESKQDESGMPNNRFLAERTGGTYSTLKVQPAELEDSGVYFCASSLINGPYNEQFFGPGTRLTVL.

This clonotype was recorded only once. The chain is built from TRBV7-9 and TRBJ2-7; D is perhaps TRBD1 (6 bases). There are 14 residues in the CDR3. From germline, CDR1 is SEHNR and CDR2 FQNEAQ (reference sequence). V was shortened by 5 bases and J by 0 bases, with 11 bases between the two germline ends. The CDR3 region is CASSPQTGSYEQYF. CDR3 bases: TGTGCCAGCAGCCCCCAGACAGGCTCCTACGAGCAGTACTTC.

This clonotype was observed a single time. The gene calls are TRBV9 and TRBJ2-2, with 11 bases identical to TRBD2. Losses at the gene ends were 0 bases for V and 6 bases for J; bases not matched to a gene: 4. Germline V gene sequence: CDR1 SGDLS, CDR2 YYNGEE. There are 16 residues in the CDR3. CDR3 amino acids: CASSVVVAGGPGELFF. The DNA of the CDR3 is TGTGCCAGCAGCGTAGTGGTAGCGGGGGGGCCCGGGGAGCTGTTTTTT.

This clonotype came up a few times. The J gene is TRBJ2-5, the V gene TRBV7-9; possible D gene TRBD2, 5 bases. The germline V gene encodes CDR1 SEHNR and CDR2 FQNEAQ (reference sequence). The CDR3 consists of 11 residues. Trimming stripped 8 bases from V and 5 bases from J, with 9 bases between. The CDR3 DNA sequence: TGTGCCAGCGAGGTAGCGGAGACCCAGTACTTC. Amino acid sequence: CASEVAETQYF.

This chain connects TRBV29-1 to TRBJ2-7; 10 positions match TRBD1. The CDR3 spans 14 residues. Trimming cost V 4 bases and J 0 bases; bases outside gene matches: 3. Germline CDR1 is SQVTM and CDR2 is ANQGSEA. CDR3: CSVGGQGNSYEQYF. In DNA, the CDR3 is TGCAGCGTTGGGGGACAGGGGAACTCCTACGAGCAGTACTTC.

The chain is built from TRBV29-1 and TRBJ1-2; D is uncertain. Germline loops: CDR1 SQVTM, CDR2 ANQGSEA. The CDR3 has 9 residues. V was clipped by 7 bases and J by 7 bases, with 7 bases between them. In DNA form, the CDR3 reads TGCAGCGCTATGCGTGGCTACACCTTC. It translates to CSAMRGYTF.

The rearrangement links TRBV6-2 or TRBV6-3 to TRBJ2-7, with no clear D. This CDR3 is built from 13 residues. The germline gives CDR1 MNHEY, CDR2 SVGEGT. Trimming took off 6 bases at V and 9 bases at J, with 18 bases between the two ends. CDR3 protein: CASRAMTGVGQYF. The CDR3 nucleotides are TGTGCCAGCAGGGCAATGACCGGAGTAGGGCAGTACTTC.

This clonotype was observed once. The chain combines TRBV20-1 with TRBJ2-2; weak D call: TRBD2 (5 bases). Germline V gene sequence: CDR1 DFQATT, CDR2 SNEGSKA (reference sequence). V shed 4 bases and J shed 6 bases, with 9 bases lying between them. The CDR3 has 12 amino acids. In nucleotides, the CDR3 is TGCAGTGCTACCCGGGGTTCCGGGGAGCTGTTTTTT. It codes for CSATRGSGELFF.

The CDR3 loop is CASSLRTSNTGELFF. CDR3 DNA: TGTGCCAGCAGCCTCCGGACTAGTAACACCGGGGAGCTGTTTTTT. This chain joins TRBV7-2 and TRBJ2-2; 7 nucleotides align to TRBD2. With V trimmed by 5 bases and J by 2 bases, 5 bases remained unmatched. This CDR3 spans 15 amino acids. The germline gives CDR1 SGHTA, CDR2 FQGNSA.

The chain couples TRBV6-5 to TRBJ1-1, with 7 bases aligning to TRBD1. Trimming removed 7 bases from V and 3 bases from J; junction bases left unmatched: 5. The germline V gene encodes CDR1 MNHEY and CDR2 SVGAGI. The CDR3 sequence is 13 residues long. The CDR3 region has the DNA TGTGCCAGCACCGCAGGGGGGGACACTGAAGCTTTCTTT. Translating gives CASTAGGDTEAFF.

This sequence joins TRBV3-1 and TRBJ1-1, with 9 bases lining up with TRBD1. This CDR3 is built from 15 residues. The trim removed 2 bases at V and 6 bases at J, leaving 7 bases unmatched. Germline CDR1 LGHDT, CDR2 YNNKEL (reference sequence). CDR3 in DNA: TGTGCCAGCAGCCAACCCGGACAGGGGAGCTCTGAAGCTTTCTTT. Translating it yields CASSQPGQGSSEAFF.

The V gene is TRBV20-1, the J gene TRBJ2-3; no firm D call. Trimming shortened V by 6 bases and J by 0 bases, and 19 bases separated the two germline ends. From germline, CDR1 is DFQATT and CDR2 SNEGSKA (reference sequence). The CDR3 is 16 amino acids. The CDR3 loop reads CSAPSLIDLSTDTQYF. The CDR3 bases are TGCAGTGCCCCGTCCCTTATTGACCTAAGCACAGATACGCAGTATTTT.

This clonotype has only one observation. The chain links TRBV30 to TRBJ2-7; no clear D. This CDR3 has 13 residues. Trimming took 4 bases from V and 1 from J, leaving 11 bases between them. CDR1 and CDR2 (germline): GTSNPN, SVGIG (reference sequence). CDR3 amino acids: CAWTLGGSYEQYF. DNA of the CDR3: TGTGCCTGGACCCTAGGTGGGTCCTACGAGCAGTACTTC.

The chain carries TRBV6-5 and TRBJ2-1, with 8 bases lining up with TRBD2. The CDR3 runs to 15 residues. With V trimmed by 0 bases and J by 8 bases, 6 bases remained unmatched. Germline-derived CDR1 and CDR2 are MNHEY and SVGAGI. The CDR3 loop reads CASSYSTGGPHEQFF. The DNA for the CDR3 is TGTGCCAGCAGTTACTCGACGGGGGGGCCCCATGAGCAGTTCTTC.

The CDR3 coding sequence is TGTGCCAGCCAAGGGGACTCACCTAGTTCACCCCTCCACTTT. Its translation: CASQGDSPSSPLHF. This chain joins TRBV6-1 and TRBJ1-6; perhaps TRBD1 as D (5 bases). CDR1 MNHNS and CDR2 SASEGT come from the germline V gene. Trimming cost V 8 bases and J 9 bases, with 17 bases left between them. This CDR3 spans 14 amino acids.

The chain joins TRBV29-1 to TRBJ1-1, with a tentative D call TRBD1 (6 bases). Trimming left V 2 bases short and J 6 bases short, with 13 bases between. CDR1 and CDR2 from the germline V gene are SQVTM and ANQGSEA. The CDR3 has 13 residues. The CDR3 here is CSVERRQAPEAFF. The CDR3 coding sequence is TGCAGCGTTGAACGTAGACAGGCGCCTGAAGCTTTCTTT.

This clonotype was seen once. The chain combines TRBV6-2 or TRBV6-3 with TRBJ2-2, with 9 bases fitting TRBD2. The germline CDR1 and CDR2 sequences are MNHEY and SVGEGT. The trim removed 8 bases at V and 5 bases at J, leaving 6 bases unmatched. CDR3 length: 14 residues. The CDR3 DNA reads TGTGCCAGCCGAATAGCGGGAGATACCGGGGAGCTGTTTTTT. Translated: CASRIAGDTGELFF.

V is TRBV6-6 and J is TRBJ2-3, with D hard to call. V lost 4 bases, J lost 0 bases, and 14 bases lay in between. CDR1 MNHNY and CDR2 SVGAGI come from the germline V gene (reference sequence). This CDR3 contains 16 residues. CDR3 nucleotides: TGTGCCAGCAGTTCGCCGATTCACCCTAGCACAGATACGCAGTATTTT. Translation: CASSSPIHPSTDTQYF.

CDR3 protein: CSASPLIPLYEQYF. The CDR3 DNA reads as TGCAGTGCTAGTCCCCTAATCCCCCTCTACGAGCAGTACTTC. The genes are TRBV20-1 and TRBJ2-7; no firm D call. CDR1 is DFQATT, CDR2 SNEGSKA, per germline (reference sequence). Trimming took off 3 bases at V and 3 bases at J, with 15 bases between the two ends. CDR3 size: 14 residues.

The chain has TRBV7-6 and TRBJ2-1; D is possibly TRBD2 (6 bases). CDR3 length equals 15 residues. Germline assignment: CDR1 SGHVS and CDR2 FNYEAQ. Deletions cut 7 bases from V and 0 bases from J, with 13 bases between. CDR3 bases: TGTGCCAGCACCCTCGAGGGAGGCTCCTACAATGAGCAGTTCTTC. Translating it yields CASTLEGGSYNEQFF.

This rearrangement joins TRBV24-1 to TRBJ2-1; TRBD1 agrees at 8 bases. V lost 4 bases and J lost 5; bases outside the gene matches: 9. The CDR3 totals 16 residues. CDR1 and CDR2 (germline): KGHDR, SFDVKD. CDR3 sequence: CATSEGQGRVNNEQFF. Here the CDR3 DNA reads TGTGCCACCAGTGAAGGACAGGGACGGGTTAACAATGAGCAGTTCTTC.

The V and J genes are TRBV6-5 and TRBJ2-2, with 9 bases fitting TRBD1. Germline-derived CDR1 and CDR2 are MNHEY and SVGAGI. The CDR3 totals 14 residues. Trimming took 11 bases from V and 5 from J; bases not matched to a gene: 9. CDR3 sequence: CAAAFDRGTGELFF. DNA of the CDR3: TGTGCCGCCGCTTTCGACAGGGGGACCGGGGAGCTGTTTTTT.

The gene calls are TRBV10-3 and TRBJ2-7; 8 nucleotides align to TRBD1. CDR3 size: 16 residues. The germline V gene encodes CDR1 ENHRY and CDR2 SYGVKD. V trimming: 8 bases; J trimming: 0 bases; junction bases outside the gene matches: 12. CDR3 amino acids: CAIGPFTGGSSYEQYF. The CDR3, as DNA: TGTGCCATCGGGCCTTTCACAGGGGGGAGCTCCTACGAGCAGTACTTC.

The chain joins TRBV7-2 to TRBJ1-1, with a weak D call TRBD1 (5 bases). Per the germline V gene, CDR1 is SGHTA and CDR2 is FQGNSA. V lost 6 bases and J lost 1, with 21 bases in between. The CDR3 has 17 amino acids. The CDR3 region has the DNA TGTGCCAGCAGTCACGGGCCGGGGCACGCTGCGAACACTGAAGCTTTCTTT. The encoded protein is CASSHGPGHAANTEAFF.

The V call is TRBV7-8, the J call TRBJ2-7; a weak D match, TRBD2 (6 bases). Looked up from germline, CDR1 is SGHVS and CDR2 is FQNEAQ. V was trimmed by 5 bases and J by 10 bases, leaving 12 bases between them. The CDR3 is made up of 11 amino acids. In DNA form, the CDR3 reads TGTGCCAGCAGCCCGGGGGTGGAACAGTACTTC. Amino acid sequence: CASSPGVEQYF.

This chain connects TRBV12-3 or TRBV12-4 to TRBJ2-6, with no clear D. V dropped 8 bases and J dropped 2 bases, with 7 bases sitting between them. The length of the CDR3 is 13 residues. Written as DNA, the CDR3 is TGTGCCAGCCGTTACGCTGGGGCCAACGTCCTGACTTTC. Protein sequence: CASRYAGANVLTF.

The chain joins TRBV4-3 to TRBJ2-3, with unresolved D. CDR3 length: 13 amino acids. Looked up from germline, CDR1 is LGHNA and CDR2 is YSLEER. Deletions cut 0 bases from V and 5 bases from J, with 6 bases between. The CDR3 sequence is CASSQDFGDTQYF. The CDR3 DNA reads TGCGCCAGCAGCCAAGATTTTGGAGATACGCAGTATTTT.